Listed here are 23 T cell receptor beta chains from one sample, sequenced in a study of T cell clusters in autoimmune cytopenias. Each sample's input was approximately 0.25 ug genomic DNA, some 38,000 genome equivalents. TRB was amplified by touch-down multiplex PCR, primer pools A and B combined. TCRdb reprocessed the multiplex PCR reads, with one entry per CDR3 protein and no DNA. This listing includes around 11,000 distinct CDR3 sequences. These same data were also listed under a study on T cell repertoires in aging, cancer and after chemotherapy.

The sequencing input was peripheral blood. These receptors were collected from a human donor in good health.

Here the CDR3 reads CASSLPGRATYF. The chain employs TRBV5-6 and TRBJ2-3; there is no DNA to check the TCRdb D call of TRBD2. The CDR3 spans 12 residues. CDR1 SGHDT and CDR2 YYEEEE come from the germline V gene.

The chain combines TRBV27 with TRBJ1-6; TCRdb's D call of TRBD1 is untestable without DNA. Germline V lookup: CDR1 MNHEY, CDR2 SMNVEV (reference sequence). The CDR3 sequence is 15 residues long. The CDR3 protein is CASSFQGRVGSPLHF.

V gene TRBV27 combines with J gene TRBJ1-5. The V gene's germline CDR1 is MNHEY and CDR2 SMNVEV (reference sequence). The CDR3 contains 13 residues. The CDR3 is CASSLSITQPQHF.

The chain is built from TRBV27 and TRBJ2-3; the TCRdb call, TRBD2, lacks DNA for checking. The CDR3 loop spans 14 amino acids. The germline CDR1 and CDR2 sequences are MNHEY and SMNVEV (reference sequence). CDR3 loop: CASSISGRGYLQYF.

The CDR3 region is CASSLGLPGNEQFF. This chain connects TRBV7-6 to TRBJ2-1; no DNA is available, so the TRBD2 call from TCRdb remains unchecked. From germline, CDR1 is SGHVS and CDR2 FNYEAQ. The CDR3 sequence is 14 residues long.

This chain joins TRBV5-1 and TRBJ2-5; as DNA is missing, the TRBD1 call by TCRdb cannot be tested. From germline, CDR1 is SGHRS and CDR2 YFSETQ. The CDR3 has 14 amino acids. The CDR3 is CASSLQGVQETQYF. The whole variable domain, remainder taken from reference TRBV5-1 and TRBJ2-5, is KAGVTQTPRYLIKTRGQQVTLSCSPISGHRSVSWYQQTPGQGLQFLFEYFSETQRNKGNFPGRFSGRQFSNSRSEMNVSTLELGDSALYLCASSLQGVQETQYFGPGTRLLVL.

This rearrangement joins TRBV27 to TRBJ2-2; TCRdb reports TRBD2, a call that lacks DNA to check it against. This CDR3 comprises 18 residues. Germline CDR1 reads MNHEY; CDR2 reads SMNVEV (reference sequence). The CDR3 sequence is CATSDLTSGRARAGELFF.

The chain carries TRBV7-2 and TRBJ1-5. The germline V gene has CDR1 SGHTA and CDR2 FQGNSA. This CDR3 region has 13 residues. CDR3 sequence: CASSLDDTQPQHF.

The chain recombines TRBV29-1 with TRBJ2-7; TCRdb proposes TRBD2, but this gene call is untestable without DNA. Germline assignment: CDR1 SQVTM and CDR2 ANQGSEA. The CDR3 is 15 amino acids. The CDR3 reads CSARRGGGGSYEQYF.

The chain joins TRBV5-4 to TRBJ2-7; absent DNA, TCRdb's TRBD2 call cannot be checked. Germline V CDR1 and CDR2: SGHNT, YYREEE (reference sequence). This CDR3 contains 17 residues. The chain's CDR3 is CASSLASGTTVSYEQYF.

The chain employs TRBV19 and TRBJ2-7; no DNA is available, so the TRBD2 call from TCRdb remains unchecked. Per the germline V gene, CDR1 is LNHDA and CDR2 is SQIVND (reference sequence). This CDR3 contains 14 residues. The CDR3 sequence is CASKVRGSSYEQYF.

By frequency, this clonotype registers medium-sized. The V gene is TRBV29-1, the J gene TRBJ2-5; TCRdb lists TRBD1, though no DNA is available to test this call. The CDR3 is 13 residues long. Germline V lookup: CDR1 SQVTM, CDR2 ANQGSEA. The chain's CDR3 is CSALDRGPETQYF.

According to its frequency, this clonotype is medium-sized. This chain connects TRBV19 to TRBJ1-1; TCRdb's D gene call, TRBD1, goes unchecked for lack of DNA. The CDR3 is 13 amino acids. CDR1 LNHDA and CDR2 SQIVND come from the germline V gene (reference sequence). The CDR3 spells CASTHGDRGEAFF. The complete variable domain, with remaining parts taken from reference TRBV19 and TRBJ1-1, reads DGGITQSPKYLFRKEGQNVTLSCEQNLNHDAMYWYRQDPGQGLRLIYYSQIVNDFQKGDIAEGYSVSREKKESFPLTVTSAQKNPTAFYLCASTHGDRGEAFFGQGTRLTVV.

The chain combines TRBV7-6 with TRBJ2-3; the D call from TCRdb, TRBD1, cannot be confirmed without DNA. The CDR3 has 16 residues. Germline CDR1 and CDR2: SGHVS and FNYEAQ. The CDR3 sequence: CASSLVAGTSTDTQYF.

V gene TRBV6-6 combines with J gene TRBJ2-1; TCRdb gives TRBD1 as the D gene, but with no DNA this cannot be confirmed. The CDR3 is 17 amino acids. CDR1 is MNHNY, CDR2 SVGAGI, per germline (reference sequence). This CDR3 reads CASSPRTGHSSYNEQFF.

The V and J genes are TRBV18 and TRBJ2-7; TCRdb's D call, TRBD1, is unchecked because there is no DNA. The CDR3 runs to 15 residues. Per the germline V gene, CDR1 is KGHSH and CDR2 is LQKENI. This CDR3 is CASSPYGTASYEQYF.

This chain joins TRBV7-6 and TRBJ2-7; TCRdb lists TRBD1, though no DNA is available to test this call. The CDR3 sequence is 15 residues long. Germline CDR1 and CDR2: SGHVS and FNYEAQ. The CDR3 sequence is CASSYGTGGGYEQYF.

This chain links TRBV27 with TRBJ1-6. The CDR3 has 21 residues. From germline, CDR1 is MNHEY and CDR2 SMNVEV (reference sequence). The CDR3 loop is CASSLSVNRGPLSSYNSPLHF.

The chain uses TRBV12-3 or TRBV12-4 and TRBJ2-3; TCRdb returns TRBD2, unconfirmable since there is no DNA. The CDR3 has 15 residues. CDR3 in amino acids: CASSFLAGGTDTQYF.

The genes are TRBV29-1 and TRBJ2-1; no DNA is available, so the TRBD1 call from TCRdb remains unchecked. CDR3 length: 15 amino acids. Germline V gene sequence: CDR1 SQVTM, CDR2 ANQGSEA. The CDR3: CSAPHVGQRYNEQFF.

The chain uses TRBV6-5 and TRBJ2-7; as DNA is missing, the TRBD2 call by TCRdb cannot be tested. Germline CDR1 reads MNHEY; CDR2 reads SVGAGI. This CDR3 spans 14 amino acids. The CDR3 is CASSPSGPTYEQYF.

The V call is TRBV27, the J call TRBJ2-1; the D gene TCRdb calls, TRBD1, cannot be checked with no DNA. Germline CDR1 MNHEY, CDR2 SMNVEV (reference sequence). CDR3 size: 16 residues. The CDR3 loop reads CASSLERLAGVDEQFF.

The V gene is TRBV19, the J gene TRBJ1-6. Germline V gene data show CDR1 as LNHDA and CDR2 as SQIVND (reference sequence). The CDR3 is made up of 15 amino acids. The CDR3 region is CASSIGRRDNSPLHF.